This TCR beta chain was identified in a study of cytomegalovirus exposure and HLA in healthy donors. Study at large: Genotyping showed around four fifths of approximately 430 donors falling in the Caucasian-associated ancestry cluster. Study conclusions and caveats: The presence/absence work took it that sequencing depth was about the same across donors.

Points on this clone: Its cognate antigen is unknown.

PCR primers comprised 60 Vbeta and 13 Jbeta primers. Sequencing was performed with immunoSEQ multiplex PCR; in TCRdb, only in-frame clones are kept and a portion is missing. The data show about 170,000 clones, approximately 79% seen once. There are 15 residues in the CDR3. The J segment lost 4 bases and the V segment lost 4 bases, leaving 7 bases of the junction unmatched. Germline V gene sequence: CDR1 SGHRS, CDR2 YFSETQ. The origin of this receptor is a man aged 40-49 years in good health and CMV-seropositive. The rearrangement uses TRBV5-1 and TRBJ2-1; 8 nucleotides line up with TRBD2. Source material: PBMCs. In DNA form, the CDR3 reads TGCGCCAGCAGCGGGGGACTAGGAGATTACAATGAGCAGTTCTTC. Protein product: CASSGGLGDYNEQFF.